The 25 T cell receptor beta chains below all came from one sample that was sequenced in a study of OX40 agonist ivuxolimab in advanced cancers. Only in-frame clones appear in the TCRdb table, and some are missing; sequencing was by immunoSEQ multiplex PCR. The table has roughly 80,000 clones, about 88% seen once. The sequenced sample was CD4+ or CD8+ T cells sorted from blood, obtained in a trial of the OX40 agonist ivuxolimab. The receptors were gathered from an adult with an advanced solid tumor such as melanoma, head and neck, liver or kidney cancer.

The chain has TRBV6-5 and TRBJ2-2, with D possibly being TRBD2 (7 bases). The CDR3 extends over 14 amino acids. V lost 7 bases, J lost 3 bases, and 12 bases lay in between. Germline lookup yields CDR1 MNHEY and CDR2 SVGAGI. The CDR3 protein is CASKREGDTGELFF. The CDR3 region has the DNA TGTGCCAGCAAGAGGGAGGGGGACACCGGGGAGCTGTTTTTT.

The count of this clone is one. The chain couples TRBV9 to TRBJ2-1; TRBD2 might be the D (6 bases). CDR1 is SGDLS and CDR2 is YYNGEE in the germline V gene. Between the trimmed V and J ends, which lost 2 bases and 7 bases, there was a span of 16 bases. This CDR3 is built from 15 residues. This CDR3 reads CASSVGTLVRNEQFF. For the CDR3, the DNA is TGTGCCAGCAGCGTCGGGACTTTGGTCCGGAATGAGCAGTTCTTC.

The chain carries TRBV13 and TRBJ2-7; D is perhaps TRBD2 (5 bases). The CDR3 has 15 amino acids. Trimming shortened V by 5 bases and J by 2 bases, and 16 bases separated the two germline ends. Germline CDR1 reads PRHDT; CDR2 reads FYEKMQ (reference sequence). The CDR3 protein is CASSRGPLGTYEQYV. The CDR3 nucleotides are TGTGCCAGCAGCCGAGGGCCCCTAGGAACCTACGAGCAGTACGTC.

This clone came up a few times. V is TRBV19 and J is TRBJ1-1, with a weak D call TRBD1 (6 bases). Looked up from germline, CDR1 is LNHDA and CDR2 is SQIVND (reference sequence). The V gene lost 6 bases and the J gene lost 9 bases, with 17 bases spanning the gap. The CDR3 has 13 residues. The CDR3 loop is CASRVQGPGQAFF. The DNA of the CDR3 is TGTGCCAGTAGGGTTCAGGGGCCCGGTCAAGCTTTCTTT. Drawing the rest from reference TRBV19 and TRBJ1-1, the complete variable domain is DGGITQSPKYLFRKEGQNVTLSCEQNLNHDAMYWYRQDPGQGLRLIYYSQIVNDFQKGDIAEGYSVSREKKESFPLTVTSAQKNPTAFYLCASRVQGPGQAFFGQGTRLTVV.

The chain uses TRBV10-1 and TRBJ1-5; the D gene is possibly TRBD1 (5 bases). Germline V gene data show CDR1 as WNHNN and CDR2 as SYGVQD (reference sequence). This CDR3 contains 13 residues. The V end lost 3 bases, the J end lost 3 bases, and 6 bases lay between the germline ends. CDR3: CASSEQVNQPQHF. CDR3 DNA: TGCGCCAGCAGTGAACAGGTCAATCAGCCCCAGCATTTT.

This rearrangement joins TRBV19 to TRBJ1-6; 12 bases are shared with TRBD1. The CDR3 extends over 14 amino acids. V gave up 5 bases and J gave up 12 bases; unmatched junction bases: 5. Germline CDR1 LNHDA, CDR2 SQIVND (reference sequence). CDR3 in amino acids: CASSPGQGAGPLHF. The CDR3 nucleotides read TGTGCCAGTAGTCCGGGACAGGGGGCGGGACCCCTCCACTTT.

This chain links TRBV5-1 with TRBJ2-2; D is unclear. Germline assignment: CDR1 SGHRS and CDR2 YFSETQ. Trimming cost V 4 bases and J 4 bases, with 5 bases left between them. The CDR3 is 12 residues long. As DNA, the CDR3 is TGCGCCAGCAGCCACATCACCGGGGAGCTGTTTTTT. This encodes CASSHITGELFF. Filled out from reference TRBV5-1 and TRBJ2-2, the complete variable domain reads KAGVTQTPRYLIKTRGQQVTLSCSPISGHRSVSWYQQTPGQGLQFLFEYFSETQRNKGNFPGRFSGRQFSNSRSEMNVSTLELGDSALYLCASSHITGELFFGEGSRLTVL.

This chain joins TRBV7-2 and TRBJ2-7; D unclear. V lost 4 bases, J lost 8 bases, and 9 bases lay in between. The CDR3 is made up of 11 amino acids. Germline V CDR1 and CDR2: SGHTA, FQGNSA. The CDR3 sequence is CASSSITQQYF. The CDR3 coding sequence is TGTGCCAGCAGCTCCATTACGCAGCAGTACTTC.

The chain combines TRBV19 with TRBJ1-2; maybe TRBD1 (6 bases). Germline values: CDR1 LNHDA, CDR2 SQIVND (reference sequence). The CDR3 extends over 13 amino acids. The ends were cut back, 9 bases at V and 4 bases at J, with 15 bases in the middle. The CDR3 DNA reads TGTGCCAGCGAACAGGGAAGTCGCTATGGCTACACCTTC. This sequence encodes CASEQGSRYGYTF.

The V gene is TRBV15, the J gene TRBJ1-4, with TRBD1 identical over 7 bases. The V and J ends lost 0 bases and 3 bases, in that order; junction bases with no gene match: 1. The CDR3 is made up of 15 amino acids. The germline V gene encodes CDR1 LNHNV and CDR2 YYDKDF (reference sequence). The CDR3 DNA is TGTGCCACCAGCAGAGAAGGGACAGCTAATGAAAAACTGTTTTTT. This codes for CATSREGTANEKLFF. Variable domain in full (rest from reference TRBV15 and TRBJ1-4): DAMVIQNPRYQVTQFGKPVTLSCSQTLNHNVMYWYQQKSSQAPKLLFHYYDKDFNNEADTPDNFQSRRPNTSFCFLDIRSPGLGDTAMYLCATSREGTANEKLFFGSGTQLSVL.

For the CDR3, the DNA is TGTGCCAGCAGTAGGGGACGGAATAGCAATCAGCCCCAGCATTTT. It codes for CASSRGRNSNQPQHF. The chain combines TRBV6-5 with TRBJ1-5; maybe TRBD1 (5 bases). The V gene lost 5 bases and the J gene lost 0 bases, with 11 bases spanning the gap. Per germline, CDR1 MNHEY and CDR2 SVGAGI. The CDR3 is 15 residues long.

The rearrangement joins TRBV18 to TRBJ2-1; D uncertain. V lost 3 bases, J lost 0 bases, and 9 bases lay in between. The CDR3 sequence is 15 residues long. The germline gives CDR1 KGHSH, CDR2 LQKENI. The chain's CDR3 is CASSPPLISYNEQFF. In DNA form, the CDR3 reads TGTGCCAGCTCACCTCCTCTCATCTCCTACAATGAGCAGTTCTTC.

The chain uses TRBV4-1 and TRBJ1-6, with TRBD1 as a possible D gene (5 bases). The V gene lost 1 base and the J gene lost 10 bases, with 20 bases spanning the gap. CDR1 is MGHRA and CDR2 is YSYEKL in the germline V gene. The CDR3 extends over 17 amino acids. The CDR3 region is CASSQAIFRDLGSPLHF. CDR3 sequence (DNA): TGCGCCAGCAGCCAAGCAATTTTCAGGGACTTAGGGTCACCCCTCCACTTT.

This sequence joins TRBV6-5 and TRBJ1-5; tentatively, D is TRBD1 (5 bases). CDR1 MNHEY and CDR2 SVGAGI come from the germline V gene. This CDR3 comprises 15 residues. Trimming took off 0 bases at V and 5 bases at J, with 11 bases between the two ends. CDR3 loop: CASSYSMGVHQPQHF. CDR3 sequence (DNA): TGTGCCAGCAGTTACTCGATGGGGGTGCATCAGCCCCAGCATTTT.

This sequence joins TRBV4-3 and TRBJ1-4, with no clear D. Trimming cost V 0 bases and J 4 bases, with 12 bases left between them. Germline loops: CDR1 LGHNA, CDR2 YSLEER. This CDR3 has 16 amino acids. The CDR3 region is CASSQDKAAYNEKLFF. CDR3 coding DNA: TGCGCCAGCAGCCAAGATAAGGCGGCTTATAATGAAAAACTGTTTTTT.

The J gene is TRBJ2-1, the V gene TRBV7-8, with D unresolved. The CDR3 runs to 14 residues. The germline V gene has CDR1 SGHVS and CDR2 FQNEAQ. Trimming stripped 3 bases from V and 3 bases from J, with 9 bases between. The CDR3 loop reads CASSLEVDYNEQFF. The DNA of the CDR3 is TGTGCCAGCAGCTTGGAAGTAGACTACAATGAGCAGTTCTTC.

The rearrangement joins TRBV7-9 to TRBJ2-1, with TRBD2 matching over 8 bases. The CDR3 sequence is 17 residues long. After removal of 8 bases from V and 3 bases from J, the junction contained 15 bases not matched to a gene. Germline CDR1 and CDR2: SEHNR and FQNEAQ (reference sequence). The CDR3 nucleotides read TGTGCCAGCGGTATTCCGATGGGTAGCGGGAACTACAATGAGCAGTTCTTC. Translation gives CASGIPMGSGNYNEQFF.

The rearrangement links TRBV5-1 to TRBJ1-1; 8 bases match TRBD1. Per the germline V gene, CDR1 is SGHRS and CDR2 is YFSETQ. The CDR3 sequence is 15 residues long. The V gene end was trimmed by 1 base and the J gene end by 1 base; junction bases not matched to a gene: 3. CDR3 nucleotide sequence: TGCGCCAGCAGCTTGCCCGGGACAGGGAACACTGAAGCTTTCTTT. The encoded protein is CASSLPGTGNTEAFF.

This chain links TRBV9 with TRBJ1-1; D may be TRBD1 (6 bases). CDR3 length: 14 residues. CDR1 and CDR2 from the germline V gene are SGDLS and YYNGEE. The V end lost 3 bases, the J end lost 5 bases, and 14 bases lay between the germline ends. CDR3 residues: CASSDRVAGTEAFF. CDR3 bases: TGTGCCAGCAGCGACAGGGTTGCGGGGACTGAAGCTTTCTTT.

This clone was observed a handful of times. The rearrangement joins TRBV11-2 to TRBJ2-1, with 11 nucleotides matching TRBD1. Germline CDR1 reads SGHAT; CDR2 reads FQNNGV. Germline trimming cut 1 base from V and 8 bases from J; bases unmatched to any gene: 1. CDR3 size: 14 residues. This CDR3 reads CASSLGTGGDEQFF. The CDR3 bases are TGTGCCAGCAGCTTAGGGACAGGGGGCGATGAGCAGTTCTTC.

The chain uses TRBV7-2 and TRBJ1-1; tentative D call: TRBD1 (6 bases). The CDR3 totals 19 residues. From germline, CDR1 is SGHTA and CDR2 FQGNSA. V was shortened by 5 bases and J by 0 bases, with 25 bases between the two germline ends. CDR3 DNA: TGTGCCAGCAGCCCCGGGTGGGGGCGCGTGGGTCTCATGAACACTGAAGCTTTCTTT. Translation: CASSPGWGRVGLMNTEAFF.

This clone was counted a few times. The V call is TRBV4-2, the J call TRBJ1-3; TRBD1 is a possible D gene (5 bases). The CDR3 contains 15 residues. Trimming took off 1 base at V and 4 bases at J, with 11 bases between the two ends. In germline, CDR1 is LGHNA, CDR2 YNFKEQ. CDR3 bases: TGTGCCAGCAGCCAAGCGGGGGGGATCGGAAACACCATATATTTT. It codes for CASSQAGGIGNTIYF.

The rearrangement joins TRBV6-1 to TRBJ1-2; D remains unclear. The CDR3 loop spans 13 amino acids. Trimming stripped 5 bases from V and 8 bases from J, with 15 bases between. CDR1 is MNHNS, CDR2 SASEGT, per germline. This CDR3 is CASSRDSFYGYTF. The CDR3 DNA follows: TGTGCCAGCAGTAGAGACTCTTTTTACGGCTACACCTTC.

The gene calls are TRBV10-2 and TRBJ2-3; D call uncertain. This CDR3 has 14 residues. Looked up from germline, CDR1 is WSHSY and CDR2 is SAAADI. Trimming cost V 0 bases and J 3 bases, with 7 bases left between them. CDR3 region: CASSESMWTDTQYF. In DNA, the CDR3 is TGCGCCAGCAGTGAGTCGATGTGGACAGATACGCAGTATTTT.

The chain links TRBV28 to TRBJ2-7, with no clear D. CDR3 size: 13 residues. CDR1 is MDHEN and CDR2 is SYDVKM in the germline V gene. The V and J ends lost 4 bases and 3 bases respectively, with 10 bases between them. CDR3 nucleotide sequence: TGTGCCAGCAGTTCAACAACTTACTACGAGCAGTACGTC. Translation: CASSSTTYYEQYV.